What follows are 21 T cell receptor beta chains derived from one specimen sequenced in a study of cytomegalovirus exposure and HLA in healthy donors. 13 Jbeta primers and 60 Vbeta primers were used for the PCR. Libraries were prepared by immunoSEQ multiplex PCR; TCRdb keeps only in-frame clonotypes and omits some of them. The sample has some 130,000 clones, around 78% seen once. The source material was PBMCs. These receptors originate from a woman in her 30s in good health and CMV-seropositive.

The genes are TRBV4-3 and TRBJ2-1; D may be TRBD2 (5 bases). V was clipped by 1 base and J by 4 bases, with 11 bases between them. The CDR3 covers 15 residues. Germline CDR1 is LGHNA and CDR2 is YSLEER. CDR3 in DNA: TGCGCCAGCAGCCAAGTACTAGTCGGATACAATGAGCAGTTCTTC. Translated: CASSQVLVGYNEQFF.

The chain couples TRBV7-2 to TRBJ1-5; D unclear. The CDR3 loop spans 13 amino acids. Germline values: CDR1 SGHTA, CDR2 FQGNSA. V shed 1 base and J shed 5 bases, with 6 bases lying between them. The CDR3 loop is CASSLGPDQPQHF. The CDR3 nucleotides are TGTGCCAGCAGCTTAGGCCCGGATCAGCCCCAGCATTTT.

This rearrangement joins TRBV27 to TRBJ2-3; D possibly corresponds to TRBD2 (6 bases). The CDR3 has 15 amino acids. CDR1 and CDR2 (germline): MNHEY, SMNVEV (reference sequence). Deletions cut 5 bases from V and 5 bases from J, with 17 bases between. The chain's CDR3 is CASSKRDSRGDTQYF. CDR3 bases: TGTGCCAGCAGTAAACGGGACTCCCGGGGAGATACGCAGTATTTT.

The rearrangement joins TRBV11-2 to TRBJ2-7, with TRBD1 identical over 8 bases. The CDR3 spans 13 residues. The V gene's germline CDR1 is SGHAT and CDR2 FQNNGV. Losses at the gene ends were 4 bases for V and 13 bases for J; bases not matched to a gene: 12. CDR3 amino acids: CASSSANTGGCYF. CDR3 coding DNA: TGTGCCAGCAGCTCCGCCAACACAGGGGGTTGTTACTTC.

This clone was counted a few times. V and J are TRBV30 and TRBJ1-3; D is uncertain. V lost 4 bases and J 0 bases, leaving 7 bases between the germline ends. Germline CDR1 and CDR2: GTSNPN and SVGIG (reference sequence). There are 13 residues in the CDR3. The CDR3 DNA reads as TGTGCCTGGACAGTGATCTCTGGAAACACCATATATTTT. It specifies CAWTVISGNTIYF.

The J gene is TRBJ2-7, the V gene TRBV6-4; no clear D gene. There are 11 residues in the CDR3. The germline V and J ends were trimmed by 2 bases and 10 bases, with 9 bases remaining between them. Germline V lookup: CDR1 MRHNA, CDR2 SNTAGT. CDR3 protein: CASSDNQAQYF. CDR3 in DNA: TGTGCCAGCAGTGACAATCAGGCCCAGTACTTC.

This clone was observed once. This chain connects TRBV5-4 to TRBJ1-5; D is unresolved. CDR1 is SGHNT, CDR2 YYREEE, per germline (reference sequence). The V end was cut by 1 base, the J end by 0 bases, with 8 bases between. The CDR3 consists of 15 residues. The CDR3 sequence is CASSLIAYSNQPQHF. The CDR3 DNA is TGTGCCAGCAGCTTGATCGCCTATAGCAATCAGCCCCAGCATTTT.

The V gene is TRBV11-2, the J gene TRBJ1-4, with 7 bases identical to TRBD1. Per germline, CDR1 SGHAT and CDR2 FQNNGV. There are 15 residues in the CDR3. The junction had 5 bases not matched to a gene; V was cut back by 1 base and J by 6 bases. The CDR3 DNA reads TGTGCCAGCAGCTTAGGGACAGGTCGGGATGAAAAACTGTTTTTT. It translates to CASSLGTGRDEKLFF.

The rearrangement joins TRBV28 to TRBJ1-6, with D hard to call. The CDR3 loop spans 13 amino acids. The germline V gene encodes CDR1 MDHEN and CDR2 SYDVKM. V was cut by 7 bases and J by 6 bases, with 10 bases left in between. The CDR3 region has the DNA TGTGCCAGCATTAGTCCCCTTAATTCACCCCTCCACTTT. As protein: CASISPLNSPLHF. The whole variable domain, filled in from reference TRBV28 and TRBJ1-6, reads DVKVTQSSRYLVKRTGEKVFLECVQDMDHENMFWYRQDPGLGLRLIYFSYDVKMKEKGDIPEGYSVSREKKERFSLILESASTNQTSMYLCASISPLNSPLHFGNGTRLTVT.

The chain uses TRBV18 and TRBJ1-1; TRBD1 is a possible D gene (5 bases). Per germline, CDR1 KGHSH and CDR2 LQKENI. The CDR3 is 13 residues long. Trimming stripped 6 bases from V and 4 bases from J, with 12 bases between. CDR3 coding DNA: TGTGCCAGCTCGTCAGCCGGGGGCACTGAAGCTTTCTTT. Translating gives CASSSAGGTEAFF. The full variable domain, in which reference TRBV18 and TRBJ1-1 provide the parts outside the CDR3, is NAGVMQNPRHLVRRRGQEARLRCSPMKGHSHVYWYRQLPEEGLKFMVYLQKENIIDESGMPKERFSAEFPKEGPSILRIQQVVRGDSAAYFCASSSAGGTEAFFGQGTRLTVV.

This clone was counted a single time. The CDR3 sequence: CASSLRSDSYNEQFF. CDR3 nucleotides: TGCGCCAGCAGCTTGCGGAGCGACTCCTACAATGAGCAGTTCTTC. The chain joins TRBV5-1 to TRBJ2-1; D gene unclear. The V end lost 1 base, the J end lost 0 bases, and 8 bases lay between the germline ends. The germline V gene has CDR1 SGHRS and CDR2 YFSETQ. The CDR3 spans 15 residues.

The rearrangement joins TRBV4-3 to TRBJ1-2; 8 nucleotides agree with TRBD1. Germline V gene data show CDR1 as LGHNA and CDR2 as YSLEER. This CDR3 has 17 residues. Germline trimming cut 0 bases from V and 7 bases from J; bases unmatched to any gene: 13. This CDR3 reads CASSQESPGQGAPGYTF. For the CDR3, the DNA is TGCGCCAGCAGCCAAGAATCTCCGGGGCAGGGGGCGCCTGGCTACACCTTC.

CDR3 sequence reads: CASSPTGGADTQYF. Written as DNA, the CDR3 is TGTGCCAGCTCCCCTACGGGAGGGGCAGATACGCAGTATTTT. The rearrangement links TRBV18 to TRBJ2-3; 8 positions agree with TRBD2. CDR3 length: 14 amino acids. Germline V gives CDR1 KGHSH, CDR2 LQKENI. V lost 6 bases to trimming and J lost 4 bases; unmatched junction nucleotides: 6.

This clone was counted a few times. V usage is TRBV30 and J usage is TRBJ1-6; D perhaps matches TRBD1 (5 bases). The CDR3 covers 13 residues. The germline CDR1 and CDR2 sequences are GTSNPN and SVGIG (reference sequence). Trimming removed 5 bases at V and 10 bases at J, with 15 bases between. CDR3 region: CAWSGGPDSPLHF. DNA for the CDR3: TGTGCCTGGTCCGGGGGACCTGACTCACCCCTCCACTTT.

The chain employs TRBV9 and TRBJ2-1; 9 bases are a match to TRBD1. CDR3 length: 15 residues. The junction had 8 bases not matched to a gene; V was cut back by 4 bases and J by 6 bases. Germline assignment: CDR1 SGDLS and CDR2 YYNGEE. The CDR3 DNA is TGTGCCAGCAGCTCCACCGGGACAGGGTTCAATGAGCAGTTCTTC. Protein product: CASSSTGTGFNEQFF.

About this clone itself: The same CDR3 can be traced to other DNA sequences in this sample. The rearrangement uses TRBV6-5 and TRBJ2-1; 10 nucleotides align to TRBD2. From germline, CDR1 is MNHEY and CDR2 SVGAGI. The CDR3 contains 14 residues. Trimming took 5 bases from V and 5 from J; bases not matched to a gene: 3. The CDR3 DNA reads TGTGCCAGCAGTCGAAGCGGGGGGGACAATGAGCAGTTCTTC. Its protein product is CASSRSGGDNEQFF.

V gene TRBV23-1 combines with J gene TRBJ1-1, with D possibly being TRBD1 (6 bases). TRBV23-1 is known as an ORF, though its function is uncertain. Trimming stripped 0 bases from V and 5 bases from J, with 10 bases between. The CDR3 runs to 14 residues. CDR3 region: CASSQSPRGTEAFF. The CDR3 DNA sequence: TGCGCCAGCAGTCAATCCCCTAGGGGGACTGAAGCTTTCTTT.

V usage is TRBV2 and J usage is TRBJ2-5; no definite D call. Between the trimmed V and J ends, which lost 4 bases and 2 bases, there was a span of 14 bases. The CDR3 sequence is 15 residues long. In germline, CDR1 is SNHLY, CDR2 FYNNEI. The CDR3 region is CASSGSLGRQETQYF. CDR3 nucleotides: TGTGCCAGCAGTGGCTCCCTGGGCAGGCAAGAGACCCAGTACTTC.

V gene TRBV6-1 combines with J gene TRBJ2-1, with TRBD2 matching over 11 bases. V trimming: 6 bases; J trimming: 4 bases; junction bases outside the gene matches: 5. The CDR3 is 15 amino acids. Per the germline V gene, CDR1 is MNHNS and CDR2 is SASEGT. The CDR3 DNA reads TGTGCCAGCAGAAATAGCGGGGGGGGATACAATGAGCAGTTCTTC. Residues: CASRNSGGGYNEQFF.

This chain links TRBV18 with TRBJ1-5, with 7 bases matching TRBD1. The CDR3 length is 14 residues. Germline trimming cut 3 bases from V and 6 bases from J; bases unmatched to any gene: 5. The V gene's germline CDR1 is KGHSH and CDR2 LQKENI. CDR3 loop: CASSPDRPFQPQHF. The CDR3 DNA is TGTGCCAGCTCACCGGACAGGCCCTTTCAGCCCCAGCATTTT.

V gene TRBV7-2 combines with J gene TRBJ1-2; 7 bases fit TRBD1. V lost 2 bases, J lost 8 bases, and 11 bases stayed unmatched. The length of the CDR3 is 15 residues. Germline V gives CDR1 SGHTA, CDR2 FQGNSA. This CDR3 is CASSLTYRGGGGYTF. The DNA of the CDR3 is TGTGCCAGCAGCTTAACTTACAGGGGTGGAGGGGGCTACACCTTC. Together with reference TRBV7-2 and TRBJ1-2, the CDR3 gives the full variable domain: GAGVSQSPSNKVTEKGKDVELRCDPISGHTALYWYRQSLGQGLEFLIYFQGNSAPDKSGLPSDRFSAERTGGSVSTLTIQRTQQEDSAVYLCASSLTYRGGGGYTFGSGTRLTVV.